Shown below are 25 T cell receptor beta chains from a single sample sequenced in a study of blood T cells in healthy people across ages. Sample-barcoded 5' priming and a J-beta primer mix drove a second PCR of about 6 to 12 cycles. A single record per CDR3 protein comes from TCRdb applying MiXCR to the 5' RACE reads. The sample comprises roughly 1.9 million distinct CDR3 sequences, more than 35% of which are singletons, and 20% to 25% rests with the top ten. Material: blood. These receptors were taken from a human donor in good health.

This clonotype was detected only a few times. The rearrangement joins TRBV6-2 or TRBV6-3 to TRBJ2-5; 8 nucleotides line up with TRBD2. This CDR3 contains 15 residues. The J segment lost 1 base and the V segment lost 4 bases, leaving 5 bases of the junction unmatched. Germline-derived CDR1 and CDR2 are MNHEY and SVGEGT. The CDR3 here is CASSFRGGLQETQYF. CDR3 sequence (DNA): TGTGCCAGCAGTTTTCGGGGGGGACTCCAAGAGACCCAGTACTTC.

This clonotype was counted only a few times. V is TRBV12-3 or TRBV12-4 and J is TRBJ2-7; 11 positions agree with TRBD1. V shed 6 bases, J shed 7 bases, and the junction held 8 bases outside the gene matches. The CDR3 totals 14 residues. CDR3: CASRSAGTGGEQYF. CDR3 nucleotides: TGTGCCAGCAGGTCCGCCGGGACAGGGGGAGAGCAGTACTTC.

The chain couples TRBV4-2 to TRBJ2-5; D might be TRBD2 (6 bases). Germline V CDR1 and CDR2: LGHNA, YNFKEQ. The CDR3 length is 16 residues. V lost 1 base, J lost 5 bases, and 17 bases lay in between. The CDR3 spells CASSQGTTEVTETQYF. The CDR3 DNA follows: TGTGCCAGCAGCCAAGGGACTACCGAAGTTACGGAGACCCAGTACTTC.

The chain couples TRBV20-1 to TRBJ1-5; 8 nucleotides align to TRBD1. This CDR3 region has 15 residues. Looked up from germline, CDR1 is DFQATT and CDR2 is SNEGSKA (reference sequence). Trimming removed 3 bases from V and 10 bases from J; junction bases left unmatched: 14. In DNA, the CDR3 is TGCAGTGCTAGCCCCTCTCAGGGGGCGCGTTCTCCCCAGCATTTT. It is translated as CSASPSQGARSPQHF.

Points on this clonotype: Since the CDR3 does not end with the conserved phenylalanine or tryptophan, this likely comes from a read error. The chain couples TRBV5-1 to TRBJ2-1; a possible D gene is TRBD2 (5 bases). The V and J ends lost 4 bases and 0 bases respectively, with 14 bases between them. The CDR3 spans 16 residues. The germline V gene encodes CDR1 SGHRS and CDR2 YFSETQ. The CDR3 here is CASSPWERISYNEQFV. CDR3 nucleotides: TGCGCCAGCAGCCCCTGGGAGCGGATCTCCTACAATGAGCAGTTCGTC.

A few counts support this clonotype. CDR3 coding DNA: TGCAGCGTTCCCAGACATGACAGGGGTTCCGAGCAGTACTTC. Translated, it gives CSVPRHDRGSEQYF. V and J are TRBV29-1 and TRBJ2-7; the match to TRBD1 covers 8 bases. V lost 5 bases and J lost 6; bases outside the gene matches: 12. CDR3 length: 14 residues. Germline V gene data show CDR1 as SQVTM and CDR2 as ANQGSEA.

The chain is built from TRBV20-1 and TRBJ2-1; D is perhaps TRBD1 (5 bases). V lost 6 bases to trimming and J lost 4 bases, with 22 bases between them. The CDR3 runs 16 residues. Germline-derived CDR1 and CDR2 are DFQATT and SNEGSKA (reference sequence). CDR3: CSAPDLTGAPYNEQFF. CDR3 DNA sequence: TGCAGTGCCCCAGACCTTACAGGAGCGCCTTACAATGAGCAGTTCTTC.

The chain uses TRBV5-1 and TRBJ2-5; D uncertain. Germline values: CDR1 SGHRS, CDR2 YFSETQ. V lost 0 bases, J lost 0 bases, and 9 bases lay in between. There are 15 residues in the CDR3. The CDR3 here is CASSLGISNQETQYF. CDR3 nucleotides: TGCGCCAGCAGCTTGGGTATTAGCAACCAAGAGACCCAGTACTTC.

In regard to this clonotype: A read error may produce the germline difference seen at one junction end. This sequence joins TRBV7-2 and TRBJ2-3; 10 positions agree with TRBD2. Germline V gene sequence: CDR1 SGHTA, CDR2 FQGNSA. The CDR3 covers 15 residues. CDR3 region: CVSSPSGGADHTQYF. The CDR3 DNA reads as TGTGTCAGCAGCCCCAGCGGGGGGGCGGACCATACGCAGTATTTT.

The rearrangement joins TRBV14 to TRBJ1-1, with TRBD1 as a possible D gene (5 bases). Germline V CDR1 and CDR2: SGHDN, FVKESK. The CDR3 covers 15 residues. Trimming shortened V by 4 bases and J by 2 bases, and 14 bases separated the two germline ends. The CDR3 protein is CASSPIRVRNTEAFF. The CDR3 DNA reads TGTGCCAGCAGCCCTATCAGGGTGAGAAACACTGAAGCTTTCTTT.

This rearrangement joins TRBV9 to TRBJ1-2; D remains ambiguous. Trimming took off 3 bases at V and 6 bases at J, with 18 bases between the two ends. Germline CDR1 SGDLS, CDR2 YYNGEE. The CDR3 has 15 residues. The CDR3 DNA follows: TGTGCCAGCAGCGCTGGGCCAGCGAGCGCAGATGGCTACACCTTC. This sequence encodes CASSAGPASADGYTF.

This clonotype has a handful of counts. This chain connects TRBV6-5 to TRBJ2-3, with a possible D match to TRBD1 (6 bases). There are 16 residues in the CDR3. The V gene lost 0 bases and the J gene lost 0 bases, with 10 bases spanning the gap. Germline-derived CDR1 and CDR2 are MNHEY and SVGAGI. CDR3 sequence (DNA): TGTGCCAGCAGTTACTCGCGGACAGCTAGCACAGATACGCAGTATTTT. Translated, it gives CASSYSRTASTDTQYF.

This rearrangement joins TRBV24-1 to TRBJ1-3; no clear D gene. The V end was cut by 1 base, the J end by 4 bases, with 4 bases between. There are 13 residues in the CDR3. Germline V gives CDR1 KGHDR, CDR2 SFDVKD. The CDR3 DNA follows: TGTGCCACCAGTGATTTACCGGGAAACACCATATATTTT. It encodes CATSDLPGNTIYF.

This clonotype was seen a few times. J is TRBJ2-7 and V is TRBV20-1; D is perhaps TRBD1 or TRBD2 (5 bases each). Germline V gene lookup returns CDR1 DFQATT and CDR2 SNEGSKA (reference sequence). CDR3 length equals 11 residues. Deletions cut 2 bases from V and 6 bases from J, with 8 bases between. As DNA, the CDR3 is TGCAGTGCTAGAACGAGGGGCGAGCAGTACTTC. Protein sequence: CSARTRGEQYF.

This clonotype has more than one count but fewer than ten. This chain joins TRBV7-9 and TRBJ2-5; the match to TRBD2 covers 7 bases. Near its end, the DNA agrees better with TRBJ2-7, so the J call may be wrong. This CDR3 has 14 amino acids. CDR1 and CDR2 (germline): SEHNR, FQNEAQ (reference sequence). The CDR3 loop reads CASSGRDYLYEQYF. The CDR3 bases are TGTGCCAGCAGCGGGCGGGACTACCTATACGAGCAGTACTTC.

V usage is TRBV7-2 and J usage is TRBJ2-1; TRBD2 might be the D (6 bases). Per the germline V gene, CDR1 is SGHTA and CDR2 is FQGNSA. The CDR3 runs to 15 residues. The V end was cut by 5 bases, the J end by 9 bases, with 20 bases between. The CDR3 here is CASSVGLPFGGEQFF. Written as DNA, the CDR3 is TGTGCCAGCAGCGTCGGCCTGCCATTCGGGGGTGAGCAGTTCTTC.

V and J are TRBV4-1 and TRBJ2-3; D possibly matches TRBD1 or TRBD2 (5 bases each). The CDR3 runs 15 residues. The ends were cut back, 0 bases at V and 6 bases at J, with 13 bases in the middle. Germline V gene data show CDR1 as MGHRA and CDR2 as YSYEKL. The DNA for the CDR3 is TGCGCCAGCAGCCAAGACGGGGCGCGATTGGATACGCAGTATTTT. Encoded protein: CASSQDGARLDTQYF.

The chain carries TRBV12-3 or TRBV12-4 and TRBJ2-7, with no clear D. The V and J ends lost 3 bases and 2 bases respectively, with 11 bases between them. The length of the CDR3 is 14 residues. The CDR3 reads CASSLVESPYEQYF. CDR3 DNA: TGTGCCAGCAGTTTGGTAGAGTCTCCCTACGAGCAGTACTTC.

In this sample, this clonotype turned up a few times. CDR3 sequence: CSATWTGYGYTF. The CDR3 DNA reads as TGCAGTGCTACTTGGACAGGCTATGGCTACACCTTC. The chain uses TRBV20-1 and TRBJ1-2; TRBD1 matches 7 bases. V was pared by 4 bases and J by 4 bases, with 3 bases of the junction left unmatched. The CDR3 covers 12 residues. Germline assignment: CDR1 DFQATT and CDR2 SNEGSKA (reference sequence).

The rearrangement uses TRBV20-1 and TRBJ1-2; D might be TRBD1 (6 bases). The CDR3 is 13 amino acids. The germline V and J ends were trimmed by 0 bases and 6 bases, with 11 bases remaining between them. Germline V gene sequence: CDR1 DFQATT, CDR2 SNEGSKA (reference sequence). This chain's CDR3 is CSARDWGGDGYTF. Here the CDR3 DNA reads TGCAGTGCTAGAGACTGGGGGGGCGATGGCTACACCTTC.

This clonotype was picked up a small number of times. The chain uses TRBV7-9 and TRBJ2-6, with D maybe TRBD2 (5 bases). Germline CDR1 is SEHNR and CDR2 is FQNEAQ (reference sequence). CDR3 length equals 14 residues. V lost 1 base to trimming and J lost 8 bases, with 9 bases between them. DNA for the CDR3: TGTGCCAGCAGCTTAGTAGAGACTACCAACGTCCTGACTTTC. Its protein product is CASSLVETTNVLTF.

J is TRBJ2-3 and V is TRBV20-1, with D uncertain. Germline values: CDR1 DFQATT, CDR2 SNEGSKA (reference sequence). V was trimmed by 6 bases and J by 11 bases, leaving 21 bases between them. The CDR3 contains 13 residues. CDR3 sequence (DNA): TGCAGTGCCAGACTTGTTACTCGGACGGAGCAGTATTTT. Translating it yields CSARLVTRTEQYF.

This clonotype was observed a few times. The chain has TRBV9 and TRBJ2-1, with D unclear. Trimming removed 4 bases at V and 0 bases at J, with 11 bases between. Germline V gives CDR1 SGDLS, CDR2 YYNGEE. The CDR3 consists of 15 residues. The CDR3, as DNA: TGTGCCAGCAGCCTTACACCGAGCTCCTACAATGAGCAGTTCTTC. It specifies CASSLTPSSYNEQFF.

The chain combines TRBV4-2 with TRBJ2-3; 7 bases match TRBD2. Germline values: CDR1 LGHNA, CDR2 YNFKEQ. V lost 0 bases, J lost 2 bases, and 8 bases stayed unmatched. This CDR3 has 17 amino acids. CDR3 sequence (DNA): TGTGCCAGCAGCCAAGATGGGGCTAGCGGCCTCACAGATACGCAGTATTTT. Its protein is CASSQDGASGLTDTQYF.

This clonotype appeared a few times. The CDR3 spells CASSVGTELNQPQHF. The CDR3 DNA reads TGTGCCAGCAGCGTTGGGACAGAACTCAATCAGCCCCAGCATTTT. The rearrangement links TRBV9 to TRBJ1-5, with 7 bases that match TRBD1. Trimming at V came to 2 bases and at J to 3 bases, leaving 5 bases not matched to a gene. Germline V gene data show CDR1 as SGDLS and CDR2 as YYNGEE. This CDR3 region has 15 residues. The full variable domain, with the rest looked up from reference TRBV9 and TRBJ1-5, is DSGVTQTPKHLITATGQRVTLRCSPRSGDLSVYWYQQSLDQGLQFLIQYYNGEERAKGNILERFSAQQFPDLHSELNLSSLELGDSALYFCASSVGTELNQPQHFGDGTRLSIL.